This is a list of T cell receptor beta chains from one sample in a study of radiotherapy plus CTLA-4 blockade in lung cancer. Produced via immunoSEQ multiplex PCR; TCRdb's table is partial and in-frame only. Of over 80,000 clones listed, under 85% are singletons. The source material was peripheral blood, sampled from a patient treated with radiotherapy plus ipilimumab. These receptors all come from a human donor with non-small cell lung cancer who had stable disease on radiotherapy plus ipilimumab. The CDR3 runs from the conserved cysteine through the conserved F or W. D genes are given only for firm matches. Size is omitted from some rows. Given values are once, few, many or a class for expanded clones.

>TRBV9|NA|NA|TRBJ2-3
CASSVQGTDTQYF
TGTGCCAGCAGCGTACAGGGCACAGATACGCAGTATTTT
>TRBV2|NA|NA|TRBJ2-1
CASSVLVSGPNNEQFF
TGTGCCAGCAGCGTCCTCGTCAGCGGGCCTAACAATGAGCAGTTCTTC
>TRBV28|NA|NA|TRBJ1-3
CASRAGAGNTIYF
TGTGCCAGCAGGGCAGGTGCTGGAAACACCATATATTTT
>TRBV15|TRBD1|NA|TRBJ2-5
CATAGGSKETQYF
TGTGCCACGGCAGGGGGCTCCAAAGAGACCCAGTACTTC
>TRBV9|TRBD1|NA|TRBJ1-1
CASSPGGQGEAFF
TGTGCCAGCAGCCCAGGGGGGCAAGGTGAAGCTTTCTTT
>TRBV28|NA|NA|TRBJ2-3
CASSLAPPEADTQYF
TGTGCCAGCAGTTTAGCGCCCCCAGAGGCGGATACGCAGTATTTT
>TRBV4-1|NA|once|TRBJ1-2
CASSQDATAGLDYGYTF
TGCGCCAGCAGCCAAGATGCGACTGCTGGGTTGGACTATGGCTACACCTTC
>TRBV5-1|TRBD2|once|TRBJ2-3
CASSSGTSVNTDTQYF
TGCGCCAGCAGCTCCGGGACTAGCGTGAACACAGATACGCAGTATTTT
>TRBV28|TRBD1|once|TRBJ2-3
CASSRTGGSDTQYF
TGTGCCAGCAGCCGGACAGGGGGGTCAGATACGCAGTATTTT
>TRBV6-1|NA|NA|TRBJ1-4
CASSDPLGRGEKLFF
TGTGCCAGCAGTGACCCCCTCGGAAGGGGAGAAAAACTGTTTTTT
>TRBV7-8|NA|NA|TRBJ1-1
CASSFRGGPGAFF
TGTGCCAGCAGCTTTCGGGGCGGACCAGGAGCTTTCTTT
>TRBV28|TRBD1|NA|TRBJ2-1
CASSLRTGTLYNEQFF
TGTGCCAGCAGTCTACGGACAGGGACATTATACAATGAGCAGTTCTTC
>TRBV11-3|TRBD2|NA|TRBJ2-5
CASSYGSRAGGYQETQYF
TGTGCCAGCAGCTACGGGTCTCGAGCGGGAGGGTACCAAGAGACCCAGTACTTC
>TRBV5-1|NA|NA|TRBJ1-3
CASSLDSNSGNTIYF
TGCGCCAGCAGCTTGGACAGTAACTCTGGAAACACCATATATTTT
>TRBV29-1|TRBD2|NA|TRBJ2-7
CSVGEGLSYEQYF
TGCAGCGTTGGGGAGGGCCTCTCCTACGAGCAGTACTTC
>TRBV5-1|NA|NA|TRBJ1-4
CASSLNQIVNEKLFF
TGCGCCAGCAGCTTGAATCAGATAGTTAATGAAAAACTGTTTTTT
>TRBV19|NA|NA|TRBJ2-1
CASSPTGYNEQFF
TGTGCCAGTAGCCCGACAGGTTACAATGAGCAGTTCTTC
>TRBV5-1|NA|NA|TRBJ2-7
CASSLYNYEQYF
TGCGCCAGCAGCTTGTACAACTACGAGCAGTACTTC
>TRBV9|NA|NA|TRBJ2-3
CASTNGRGAWDTQYF
TGTGCCAGCACCAACGGGCGGGGCGCCTGGGATACGCAGTATTTT
>TRBV7-9|NA|NA|TRBJ2-3
CASSLGGPPDTQYF
TGTGCCAGCAGCTTAGGAGGACCCCCAGATACGCAGTATTTT
>TRBV9|TRBD1|NA|TRBJ1-3
CASSVAYDRGHYGSGNTIYF
TGTGCCAGCAGCGTAGCCTACGACAGGGGCCACTATGGGAGTGGAAACACCATATATTTT
>TRBV28|TRBD1|NA|TRBJ2-2
CASSSLRDRSPGELFF
TGTGCCAGCAGTTCCCTCCGGGACAGATCCCCCGGGGAGCTGTTTTTT
>TRBV7-3|TRBD2|few|TRBJ2-3
CASNLPAGGFTDTQYF
TGTGCCAGCAACCTGCCAGCGGGGGGGTTCACAGATACGCAGTATTTT
>TRBV28|NA|NA|TRBJ1-1
CASIRGVMNTEAFF
TGTGCCAGCATCCGAGGGGTAATGAACACTGAAGCTTTCTTT
>TRBV9|TRBD2|NA|TRBJ2-7
CASSVASGSAYEQYF
TGTGCCAGCAGCGTAGCGAGCGGGAGCGCCTACGAGCAGTACTTC
>TRBV27|NA|NA|TRBJ2-1
CASSLSPWGEQFF
TGTGCCAGCAGTTTAAGCCCCTGGGGTGAGCAGTTCTTC
>TRBV4-1|TRBD2|NA|TRBJ2-1
CASSQGLAGPNEQFF
TGCGCCAGCAGCCAGGGACTAGCGGGGCCTAATGAGCAGTTCTTC
>TRBV19|TRBD2|NA|TRBJ2-5
CASSTGLAGQETQYF
TGTGCCAGTAGTACGGGCCTAGCGGGGCAAGAGACCCAGTACTTC
>TRBV5-1|TRBD2|NA|TRBJ2-3
CASSLVPPPDSGIVMQYF
TGCGCCAGCAGCTTGGTACCTCCTCCCGATAGCGGGATAGTGATGCAGTATTTT
>TRBV7-6|TRBD2|NA|TRBJ2-3
CASSLLAGGPDTQYF
TGTGCCAGCAGCTTATTAGCGGGGGGGCCAGATACGCAGTATTTT
>TRBV11-2|NA|NA|TRBJ2-1
CASSLGSSSNEQFF
TGTGCCAGCAGCTTAGGTAGTAGCTCTAATGAGCAGTTCTTC
>TRBV10-3|NA|NA|TRBJ2-7
CAISEGGNYEQYF
TGTGCCATCAGTGAAGGGGGTAATTACGAGCAGTACTTC
>TRBV11-2|NA|NA|TRBJ1-2
CASSLDISYGYTF
TGTGCCAGCAGCTTAGATATCAGCTATGGCTACACCTTC
>TRBV27|NA|NA|TRBJ2-1
CASGWASRSYNEQFF
TGTGCCAGCGGCTGGGCTAGCCGGAGCTACAATGAGCAGTTCTTC
>TRBV28|NA|NA|TRBJ2-7
CASSSPGGGIGYEQYF
TGTGCCAGCAGTTCCCCGGGTGGGGGTATAGGGTACGAGCAGTACTTC
>TRBV6-1|TRBD1|few|TRBJ2-4
CASSERQGAAKNIQYF
TGTGCCAGCAGTGAACGACAGGGGGCGGCCAAAAACATTCAGTACTTC
>TRBV28|NA|NA|TRBJ2-7
CASSLIGYEQYF
TGTGCCAGCAGTTTAATCGGCTACGAGCAGTACTTC
>TRBV7-2|TRBD2|NA|TRBJ2-7
CASSPGLAASYEQYF
TGTGCCAGCAGCCCGGGACTAGCGGCCTCCTACGAGCAGTACTTC
>TRBV2|NA|NA|TRBJ1-5
CASSEWQGQGQPQHF
TGTGCCAGCAGTGAATGGCAGGGGCAGGGGCAGCCCCAGCATTTT
>TRBV27|NA|NA|TRBJ2-1
CASSLRGVRDRSSYNEQFF
TGTGCCAGCAGTTTAAGGGGGGTCCGGGACAGAAGCTCCTACAATGAGCAGTTCTTC
>TRBV5-1|NA|NA|TRBJ2-1
CASNPGHTSYNEQFF
TGCGCCAGTAACCCGGGACACACCTCCTACAATGAGCAGTTCTTC
>TRBV6-1|NA|NA|TRBJ2-7
CASSAGNFPTYEQYF
TGTGCCAGCAGTGCCGGAAACTTTCCTACCTACGAGCAGTACTTC
>TRBV7-7|NA|NA|TRBJ2-5
CASSEGARQETQYF
TGTGCCAGCAGCGAAGGGGCCAGGCAGGAGACCCAGTACTTC
>TRBV2|NA|NA|TRBJ1-4
CASSPGRDEKLFF
TGTGCCAGCAGTCCCGGGAGGGATGAAAAACTGTTTTTT
>TRBV5-1|NA|NA|TRBJ1-4
CASSLPTGATNEKLFF
TGCGCCAGCAGCTTGCCGACCGGGGCAACTAATGAAAAACTGTTTTTT
>TRBV6-1|NA|NA|TRBJ1-5
CASSEAGGYNQPQHF
TGTGCCAGCAGTGAAGCGGGCGGATACAATCAGCCCCAGCATTTT
>TRBV29-1|NA|NA|TRBJ2-3
CSAPVGGTDTQYF
TGCAGCGCCCCGGTAGGTGGCACAGATACGCAGTATTTT
>TRBV28|NA|NA|TRBJ1-4
CASRQEKLFF
TGTGCCAGCCGGCAAGAAAAACTGTTTTTT
>TRBV6-1|NA|NA|TRBJ1-2
CASSERGGYTF
TGTGCCAGCAGTGAAAGGGGTGGCTACACCTTC
>TRBV7-2|NA|NA|TRBJ2-5
CASSLSGRGETQYF
TGTGCCAGCAGCTTAAGTGGTAGGGGAGAGACCCAGTACTTC
>TRBV6-5|NA|NA|TRBJ2-7
CASSPLGDEQYF
TGTGCCAGCAGTCCACTAGGCGACGAGCAGTACTTC
>TRBV23-1|NA|NA|TRBJ1-4
CASSQSIDFEKLFF
TGCGCCAGCAGTCAAAGTATCGATTTTGAAAAACTGTTTTTT
>TRBV5-1|NA|few|TRBJ2-6
CASSLGHPSTDLTF
TGCGCCAGCAGCTTGGGCCACCCGTCGACAGACCTGACTTTC
>TRBV6-1|NA|NA|TRBJ1-5
CASSSGGYSNQPQHF
TGTGCCAGCAGTTCGGGTGGGTATAGCAATCAGCCCCAGCATTTT